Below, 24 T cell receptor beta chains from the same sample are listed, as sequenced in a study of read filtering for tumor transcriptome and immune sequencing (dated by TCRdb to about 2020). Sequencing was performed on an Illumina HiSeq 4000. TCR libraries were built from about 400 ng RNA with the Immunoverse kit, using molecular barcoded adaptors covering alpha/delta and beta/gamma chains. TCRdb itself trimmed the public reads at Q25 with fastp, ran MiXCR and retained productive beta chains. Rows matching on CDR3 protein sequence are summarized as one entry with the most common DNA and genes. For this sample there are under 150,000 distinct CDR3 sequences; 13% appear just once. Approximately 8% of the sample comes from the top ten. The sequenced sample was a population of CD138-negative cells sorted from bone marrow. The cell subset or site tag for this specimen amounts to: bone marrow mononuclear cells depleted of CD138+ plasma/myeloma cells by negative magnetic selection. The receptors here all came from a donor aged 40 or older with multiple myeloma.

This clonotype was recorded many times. The CDR3 here is CASSPPRSVGGKGGEKLFF. The CDR3 DNA is TGTGCCAGCAGCCCACCGCGGTCGGTTGGGGGAAAAGGGGGTGAAAAACTGTTTTTT. This chain uses TRBV9 with TRBJ1-4, with a tentative D call TRBD1 (6 bases). The CDR3 contains 19 residues. Germline V gives CDR1 SGDLS, CDR2 YYNGEE. Trimming shortened V by 4 bases and J by 7 bases, and 29 bases separated the two germline ends.

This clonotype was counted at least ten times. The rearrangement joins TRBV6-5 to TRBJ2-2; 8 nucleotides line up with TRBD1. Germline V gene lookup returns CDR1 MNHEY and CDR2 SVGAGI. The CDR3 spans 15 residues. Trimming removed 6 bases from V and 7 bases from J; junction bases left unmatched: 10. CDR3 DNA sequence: TGTGCCAGCAGGACCTCAGGGGGCTCTGGCGGGGAGCTGTTTTTT. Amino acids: CASRTSGGSGGELFF.

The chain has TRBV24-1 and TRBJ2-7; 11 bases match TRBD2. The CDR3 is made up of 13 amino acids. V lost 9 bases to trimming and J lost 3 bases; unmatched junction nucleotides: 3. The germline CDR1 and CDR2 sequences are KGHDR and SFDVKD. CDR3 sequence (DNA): TGTGCCACCGCGGGGACTAGCGGCTACGAGCAGTACTTC. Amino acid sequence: CATAGTSGYEQYF.

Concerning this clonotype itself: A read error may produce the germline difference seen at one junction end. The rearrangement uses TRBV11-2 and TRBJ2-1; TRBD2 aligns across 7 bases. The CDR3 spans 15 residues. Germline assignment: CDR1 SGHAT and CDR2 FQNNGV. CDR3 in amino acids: CASSTSVRSSNEQFF. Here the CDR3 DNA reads TGTGCCAGCAGCACTAGCGTGCGATCCTCCAATGAGCAGTTCTTC.

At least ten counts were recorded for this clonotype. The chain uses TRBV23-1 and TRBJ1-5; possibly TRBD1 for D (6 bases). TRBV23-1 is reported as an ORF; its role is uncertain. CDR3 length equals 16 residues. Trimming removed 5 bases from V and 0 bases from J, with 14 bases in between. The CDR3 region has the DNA TGCGCCAGCAGTGCGGACAGACGCTATAGCAATCAGCCCCAGCATTTT. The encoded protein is CASSADRRYSNQPQHF.

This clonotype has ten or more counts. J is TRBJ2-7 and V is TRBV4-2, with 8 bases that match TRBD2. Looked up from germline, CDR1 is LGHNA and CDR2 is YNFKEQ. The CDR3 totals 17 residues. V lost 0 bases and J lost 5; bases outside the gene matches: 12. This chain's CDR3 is CASSQDPSGGPLDEQYF. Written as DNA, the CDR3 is TGTGCCAGCAGCCAAGATCCCAGCGGGGGCCCTTTGGACGAGCAGTACTTC.

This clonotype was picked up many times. This chain's CDR3 is CASRGGDSYNEQFF. The DNA of the CDR3 is TGTGCCAGCCGGGGGGGGGATTCCTACAATGAGCAGTTCTTC. The rearrangement uses TRBV7-8 and TRBJ2-1; 8 nucleotides line up with TRBD2. Looked up from germline, CDR1 is SGHVS and CDR2 is FQNEAQ. The CDR3 spans 14 residues. The J segment lost 1 base and the V segment lost 8 bases, leaving 4 bases of the junction unmatched.

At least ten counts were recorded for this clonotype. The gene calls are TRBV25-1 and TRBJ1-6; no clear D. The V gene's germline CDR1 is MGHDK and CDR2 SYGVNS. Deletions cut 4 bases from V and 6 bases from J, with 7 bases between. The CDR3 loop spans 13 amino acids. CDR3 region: CASSGGSNSPLHF. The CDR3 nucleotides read TGTGCCAGCAGTGGGGGATCTAATTCACCCCTCCACTTT.

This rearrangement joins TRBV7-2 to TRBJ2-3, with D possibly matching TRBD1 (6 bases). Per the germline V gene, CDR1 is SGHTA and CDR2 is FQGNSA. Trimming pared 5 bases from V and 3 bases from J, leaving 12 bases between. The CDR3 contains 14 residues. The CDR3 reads CASSPHRVTDTQYF. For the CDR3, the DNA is TGTGCCAGCAGCCCTCACAGGGTTACAGATACGCAGTATTTT.

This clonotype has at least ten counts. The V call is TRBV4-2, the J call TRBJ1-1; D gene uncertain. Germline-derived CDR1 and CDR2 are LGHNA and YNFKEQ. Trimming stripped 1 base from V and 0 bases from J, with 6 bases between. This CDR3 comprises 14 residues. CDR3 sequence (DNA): TGTGCCAGCAGCCAAGGTGTGATGAACACTGAAGCTTTCTTT. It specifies CASSQGVMNTEAFF.

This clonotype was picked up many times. CDR3 DNA sequence: TGCAGCGTGGGGACTAGCGGGAGGGCCTCAGATACGCAGTATTTT. Protein sequence: CSVGTSGRASDTQYF. J is TRBJ2-3 and V is TRBV29-1, with 16 bases identical to TRBD2. This CDR3 is 15 amino acids long. The V gene end was trimmed by 6 bases and the J gene end by 4 bases; junction bases not matched to a gene: 4. Germline V gene sequence: CDR1 SQVTM, CDR2 ANQGSEA.

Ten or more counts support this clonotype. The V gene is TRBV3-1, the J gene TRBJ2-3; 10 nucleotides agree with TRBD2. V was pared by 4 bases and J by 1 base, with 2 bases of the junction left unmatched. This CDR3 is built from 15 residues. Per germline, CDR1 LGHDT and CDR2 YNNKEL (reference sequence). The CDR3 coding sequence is TGTGCCAGCAGCCCGCTAGCGGGAGGCACAGATACGCAGTATTTT. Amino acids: CASSPLAGGTDTQYF.

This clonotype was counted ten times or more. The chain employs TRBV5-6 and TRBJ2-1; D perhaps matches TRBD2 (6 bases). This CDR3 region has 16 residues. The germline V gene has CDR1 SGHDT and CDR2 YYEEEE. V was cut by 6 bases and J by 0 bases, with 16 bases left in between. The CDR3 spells CASIRAGASSYNEQFF. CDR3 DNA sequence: TGTGCCAGCATCCGAGCGGGCGCCAGCTCCTACAATGAGCAGTTCTTC.

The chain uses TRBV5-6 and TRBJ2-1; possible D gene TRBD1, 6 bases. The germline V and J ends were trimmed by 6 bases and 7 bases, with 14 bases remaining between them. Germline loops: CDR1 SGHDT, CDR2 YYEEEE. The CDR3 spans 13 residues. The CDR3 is CASTQTGGNEQFF. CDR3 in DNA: TGTGCCAGCACCCAGACAGGCGGAAATGAGCAGTTCTTC.

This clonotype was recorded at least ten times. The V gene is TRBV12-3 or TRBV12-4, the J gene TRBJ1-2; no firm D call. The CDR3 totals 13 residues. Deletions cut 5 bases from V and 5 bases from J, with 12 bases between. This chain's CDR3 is CASSPGLGYGYTF. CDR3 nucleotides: TGTGCCAGCAGTCCTGGACTGGGATATGGCTACACCTTC.

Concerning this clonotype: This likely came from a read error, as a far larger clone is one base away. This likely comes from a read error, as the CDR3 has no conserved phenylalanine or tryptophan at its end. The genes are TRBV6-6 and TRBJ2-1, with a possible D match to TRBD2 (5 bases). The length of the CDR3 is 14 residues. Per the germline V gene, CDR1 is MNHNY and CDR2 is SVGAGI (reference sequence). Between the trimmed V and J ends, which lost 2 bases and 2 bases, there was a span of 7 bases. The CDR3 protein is CASSYAGTYNEQFS. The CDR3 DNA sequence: TGTGCCAGCAGTTACGCCGGGACCTACAATGAGCAGTTCTCC.

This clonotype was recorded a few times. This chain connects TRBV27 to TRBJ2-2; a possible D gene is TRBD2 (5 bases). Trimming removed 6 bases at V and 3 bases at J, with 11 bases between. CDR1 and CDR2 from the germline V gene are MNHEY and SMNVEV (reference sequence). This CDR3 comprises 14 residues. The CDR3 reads CASRWELDTGELFF. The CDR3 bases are TGTGCCAGCAGATGGGAGTTAGACACCGGGGAGCTGTTTTTT.

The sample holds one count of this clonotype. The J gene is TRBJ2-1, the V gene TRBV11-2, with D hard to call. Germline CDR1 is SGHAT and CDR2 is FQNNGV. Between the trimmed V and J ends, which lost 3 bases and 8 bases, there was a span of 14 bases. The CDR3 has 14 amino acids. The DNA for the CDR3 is TGTGCCAGCAGCTTTGATACGGCCTGGGATGAGCAGTTCTTC. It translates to CASSFDTAWDEQFF.

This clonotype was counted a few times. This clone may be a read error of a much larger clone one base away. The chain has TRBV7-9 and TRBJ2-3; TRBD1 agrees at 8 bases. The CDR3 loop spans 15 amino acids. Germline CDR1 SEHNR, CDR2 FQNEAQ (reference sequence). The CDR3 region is CAGSSTGASTDTQYF. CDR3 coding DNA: TGTGCCGGCAGCTCGACAGGGGCTAGCACAGATACGCAGTATTTT.

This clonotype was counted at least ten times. CDR3 amino acids: CASSFREIALKDTDTQYF. In DNA form, the CDR3 reads TGTGCCAGCAGCTTTCGTGAGATAGCCCTCAAGGACACAGATACGCAGTATTTT. This sequence joins TRBV7-9 and TRBJ2-3; no firm D call. V lost 3 bases, J lost 2 bases, and 21 bases lay in between. This CDR3 spans 18 amino acids. Germline V gives CDR1 SEHNR, CDR2 FQNEAQ (reference sequence).

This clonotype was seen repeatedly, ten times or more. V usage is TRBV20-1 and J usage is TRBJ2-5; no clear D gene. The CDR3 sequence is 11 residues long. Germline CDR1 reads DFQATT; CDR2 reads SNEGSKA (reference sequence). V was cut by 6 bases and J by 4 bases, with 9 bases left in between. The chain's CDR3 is CSARLLETQYF. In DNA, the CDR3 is TGCAGTGCCAGGTTGTTAGAGACCCAGTACTTC.

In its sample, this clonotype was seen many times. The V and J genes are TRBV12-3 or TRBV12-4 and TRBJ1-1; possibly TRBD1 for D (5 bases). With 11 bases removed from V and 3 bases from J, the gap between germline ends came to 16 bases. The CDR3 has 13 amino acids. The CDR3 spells CASGAAEYTEAFF. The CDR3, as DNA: TGTGCCTCCGGGGCAGCTGAGTACACTGAAGCTTTCTTT.

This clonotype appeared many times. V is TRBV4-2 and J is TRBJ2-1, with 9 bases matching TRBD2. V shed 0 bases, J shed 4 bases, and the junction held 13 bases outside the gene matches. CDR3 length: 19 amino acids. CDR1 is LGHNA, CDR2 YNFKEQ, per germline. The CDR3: CASSQDGIYTGLAYNEQFF. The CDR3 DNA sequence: TGTGCCAGCAGCCAAGATGGGATTTATACGGGACTAGCTTACAATGAGCAGTTCTTC.

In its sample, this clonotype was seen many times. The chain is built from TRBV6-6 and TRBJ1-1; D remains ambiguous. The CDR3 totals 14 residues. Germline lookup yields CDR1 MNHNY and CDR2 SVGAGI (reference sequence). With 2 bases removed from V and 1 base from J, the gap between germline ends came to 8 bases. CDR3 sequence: CASSYRDGNTEAFF. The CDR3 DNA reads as TGTGCCAGCAGTTACCGAGACGGGAACACTGAAGCTTTCTTT.